The 14 T cell receptor beta chains reported below all come from one sample, sequenced in a study of CD8 T cells in ankylosing spondylitis. TCRdb called the 5' RACE reads again in MiXCR, with one record for every CDR3 protein. The sample lists 180,000 or so distinct CDR3 sequences, around 10% seen once, with about 29% in the top ten. Sequenced input: blood, either unsorted or a sorted T cell fraction (not recorded which). Source of these receptors: a male donor with ankylosing spondylitis or in good health (not recorded which).

This clonotype was recorded many times. The chain joins TRBV20-1 to TRBJ2-1; D is undetermined. The CDR3 is made up of 17 amino acids. The V gene's germline CDR1 is DFQATT and CDR2 SNEGSKA (reference sequence). V was cut by 0 bases and J by 3 bases, with 18 bases left in between. The DNA for the CDR3 is TGCAGTGCTAGAGATTCCGAGAAAAGTAGGGTCTACAATGAGCAGTTCTTC. This codes for CSARDSEKSRVYNEQFF.

Many counts were recorded for this clonotype. The gene calls are TRBV5-1 and TRBJ1-5; perhaps TRBD1 as D (5 bases). This CDR3 has 13 residues. Germline lookup yields CDR1 SGHRS and CDR2 YFSETQ. Trimming pared 4 bases from V and 6 bases from J, leaving 11 bases between. The chain's CDR3 is CASSPQGPQPQHF. CDR3 nucleotide sequence: TGCGCCAGCAGCCCGCAGGGTCCTCAGCCCCAGCATTTT.

In its sample, this clonotype was seen many times. This chain connects TRBV2 to TRBJ2-7; possible D gene TRBD1, 6 bases. Per germline, CDR1 SNHLY and CDR2 FYNNEI. The CDR3 sequence is 14 residues long. The V and J ends lost 7 bases and 2 bases respectively, with 15 bases between them. CDR3 sequence (DNA): TGTGCCAGCAAACTGGACAGAGAGCCCTACGAGCAGTACTTC. It encodes CASKLDREPYEQYF.

In this sample, this clonotype turned up many times. CDR3 nucleotide sequence: TGTGCCAGCAGTTTTGGCCTCGGATACAATGAGCAGTTCTTC. It encodes CASSFGLGYNEQFF. The rearrangement links TRBV2 to TRBJ2-1; no clear D gene. Germline CDR1 SNHLY, CDR2 FYNNEI. Trimming removed 5 bases from V and 4 bases from J, with 12 bases in between. The CDR3 sequence is 14 residues long.

The table lists this clonotype with many counts. The chain employs TRBV6-2 or TRBV6-3 and TRBJ2-5, with D unclear. Trimming stripped 6 bases from V and 1 base from J, with 3 bases between. Germline V gives CDR1 MNHEY, CDR2 SVGEGT. This CDR3 has 11 residues. Here the CDR3 reads CASRLQETQYF. Written as DNA, the CDR3 is TGTGCCAGCAGGCTCCAAGAGACCCAGTACTTC.

This clonotype was seen more than once but under ten times. The chain has TRBV7-2 and TRBJ1-3; D remains ambiguous. V lost 5 bases, J lost 4 bases, and 15 bases lay in between. Germline CDR1 is SGHTA and CDR2 is FQGNSA. This CDR3 comprises 15 residues. CDR3 loop: CASSNRLGTGNTIYF. CDR3 DNA: TGTGCCAGCAGCAACCGACTGGGAACAGGAAACACCATATATTTT.

At least ten counts were recorded for this clonotype. The chain is built from TRBV18 and TRBJ2-1, with TRBD2 identical over 13 bases. V lost 3 bases to trimming and J lost 1 base; unmatched junction nucleotides: 9. Germline loops: CDR1 KGHSH, CDR2 LQKENI. The CDR3 is 19 residues long. CDR3 in amino acids: CASSPNGLAGANSYNEQFF. CDR3 DNA sequence: TGTGCCAGCTCACCGAACGGACTAGCGGGAGCCAATTCCTACAATGAGCAGTTCTTC.

The table lists this clonotype with many counts. The chain recombines TRBV27 with TRBJ2-1; 8 positions match TRBD1. From germline, CDR1 is MNHEY and CDR2 SMNVEV (reference sequence). The CDR3 runs 15 residues. Trimming cost V 6 bases and J 5 bases; bases outside gene matches: 9. CDR3 in amino acids: CASRQGGKGDNEQFF. CDR3 DNA sequence: TGTGCCAGCAGACAGGGGGGAAAGGGGGACAATGAGCAGTTCTTC.

At least ten counts were recorded for this clonotype. This chain joins TRBV20-1 and TRBJ2-5; D not resolved. CDR3 length equals 13 residues. Germline V CDR1 and CDR2: DFQATT, SNEGSKA (reference sequence). Trimming cost V 4 bases and J 4 bases, with 13 bases left between them. The CDR3 reads CSATVLARETQYF. CDR3 DNA: TGCAGTGCTACAGTTTTGGCCCGAGAGACCCAGTACTTC.

This clonotype was detected ten times or more. The CDR3 DNA reads TGTGCCAGCATGAGACCCTCCCTGGATGAAAAACTGTTTTTT. Translated: CASMRPSLDEKLFF. The chain couples TRBV6-1 to TRBJ1-4; D call uncertain. The CDR3 runs 14 residues. Germline CDR1 is MNHNS and CDR2 is SASEGT. V gave up 7 bases and J gave up 6 bases, with 15 bases separating them.

CDR3 in DNA: TGTGCCAGCAGCTTAGGGGCCAGGGGAACAAGTGAGCAGTTCTTC. This translates into CASSLGARGTSEQFF. The chain combines TRBV7-2 with TRBJ2-1; D may be TRBD1 (6 bases). Per the germline V gene, CDR1 is SGHTA and CDR2 is FQGNSA. CDR3 length: 15 residues. Trimming pared 1 base from V and 9 bases from J, leaving 16 bases between. The full variable domain, in which reference TRBV7-2 and TRBJ2-1 provide the parts outside the CDR3, is GAGVSQSPSNKVTEKGKDVELRCDPISGHTALYWYRQSLGQGLEFLIYFQGNSAPDKSGLPSDRFSAERTGGSVSTLTIQRTQQEDSAVYLCASSLGARGTSEQFFGPGTRLTVL.

The V and J genes are TRBV5-1 and TRBJ2-1, with 8 bases fitting TRBD2. CDR1 SGHRS and CDR2 YFSETQ come from the germline V gene. The CDR3 has 15 residues. The J segment lost 6 bases and the V segment lost 1 base, leaving 6 bases of the junction unmatched. The CDR3 region is CASSLSGGAPNEQFF. CDR3 DNA: TGCGCCAGCAGCTTGAGCGGGGGCGCGCCCAATGAGCAGTTCTTC.

CDR3 in amino acids: CASSIRQAPYEQYF. Written as DNA, the CDR3 is TGTGCCAGTAGTATCCGACAGGCCCCCTACGAGCAGTACTTC. The J gene is TRBJ2-7, the V gene TRBV19, with a possible D match to TRBD1 (6 bases). Looked up from germline, CDR1 is LNHDA and CDR2 is SQIVND (reference sequence). The CDR3 has 14 amino acids. V dropped 3 bases and J dropped 2 bases, with 11 bases sitting between them.

The chain recombines TRBV4-2 with TRBJ2-7; the D gene is possibly TRBD1 (6 bases). Deletions cut 4 bases from V and 0 bases from J, with 16 bases between. CDR3 length: 16 residues. The V gene's germline CDR1 is LGHNA and CDR2 YNFKEQ. CDR3 DNA: TGTGCCAGCAGCCCTAAGCATCTGACAGGCTCCTACGAGCAGTACTTC. Its translation: CASSPKHLTGSYEQYF.